This TCR beta chain was recorded in a study of T cells in Graves' hyperthyroidism and ophthalmopathy. After removal of 4 bases from V and 7 bases from J, the junction contained 9 bases not matched to a gene. The CDR3 consists of 15 residues. The germline V gene has CDR1 MNHEY and CDR2 SMNVEV (reference sequence). Hyperthyroidism patients were newly diagnosed, had disease duration under 2 months, and were aged 18 to 65 years. Exclusion of patients followed from uncontrolled infection, other autoimmune disease, pregnancy or lactation. TCR beta CDR3 regions were amplified from RNA. With the HTBI primer set, the TCR CDR3 went through a first round of RT-PCR. TCRdb recomputed calls from the multiplex PCR reads with MiXCR, one row per CDR3 protein. The sample carries 300,000 to 450,000 distinct CDR3 sequences, around 25% recorded once. This clonotype has at least ten counts.

What was sequenced was blood. The sequence was collected from a man aged 50-59 years with Graves' hyperthyroidism. The rearrangement uses TRBV27 and TRBJ2-1; the match to TRBD2 covers 8 bases. CDR3 in amino acids: CASSWKAGDRNEQFF. The CDR3 nucleotides read TGTGCCAGCAGTTGGAAAGCGGGAGATCGGAATGAGCAGTTCTTC.